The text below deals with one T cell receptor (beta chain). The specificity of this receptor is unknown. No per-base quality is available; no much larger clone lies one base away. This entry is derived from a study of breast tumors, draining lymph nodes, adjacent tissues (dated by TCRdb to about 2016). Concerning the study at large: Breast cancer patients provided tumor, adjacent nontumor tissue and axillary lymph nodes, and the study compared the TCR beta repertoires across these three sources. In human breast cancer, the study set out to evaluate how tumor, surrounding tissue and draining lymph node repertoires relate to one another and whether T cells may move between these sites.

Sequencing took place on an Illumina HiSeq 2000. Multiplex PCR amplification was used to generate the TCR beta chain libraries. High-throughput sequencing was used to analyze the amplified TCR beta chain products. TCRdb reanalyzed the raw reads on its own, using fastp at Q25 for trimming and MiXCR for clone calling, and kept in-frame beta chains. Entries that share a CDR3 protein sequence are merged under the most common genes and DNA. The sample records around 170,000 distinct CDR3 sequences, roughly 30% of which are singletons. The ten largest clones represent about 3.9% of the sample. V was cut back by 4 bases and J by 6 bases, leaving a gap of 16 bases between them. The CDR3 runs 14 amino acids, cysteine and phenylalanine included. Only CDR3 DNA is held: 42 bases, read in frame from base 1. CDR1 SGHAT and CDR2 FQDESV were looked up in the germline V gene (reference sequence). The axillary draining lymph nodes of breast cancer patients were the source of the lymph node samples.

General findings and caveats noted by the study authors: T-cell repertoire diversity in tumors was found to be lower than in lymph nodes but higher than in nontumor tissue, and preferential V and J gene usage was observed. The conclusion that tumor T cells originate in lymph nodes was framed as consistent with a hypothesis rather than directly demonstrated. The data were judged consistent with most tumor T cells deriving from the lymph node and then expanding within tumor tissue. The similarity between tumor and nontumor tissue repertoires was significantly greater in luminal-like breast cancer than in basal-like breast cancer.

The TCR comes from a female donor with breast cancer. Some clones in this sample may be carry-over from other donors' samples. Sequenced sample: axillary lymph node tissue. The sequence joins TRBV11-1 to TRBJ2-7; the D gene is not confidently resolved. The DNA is TGTGCCAGCAGCTCTGGAGTTACTACCGCCGAGCAGTACTTC. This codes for CASSSGVTTAEQYF.